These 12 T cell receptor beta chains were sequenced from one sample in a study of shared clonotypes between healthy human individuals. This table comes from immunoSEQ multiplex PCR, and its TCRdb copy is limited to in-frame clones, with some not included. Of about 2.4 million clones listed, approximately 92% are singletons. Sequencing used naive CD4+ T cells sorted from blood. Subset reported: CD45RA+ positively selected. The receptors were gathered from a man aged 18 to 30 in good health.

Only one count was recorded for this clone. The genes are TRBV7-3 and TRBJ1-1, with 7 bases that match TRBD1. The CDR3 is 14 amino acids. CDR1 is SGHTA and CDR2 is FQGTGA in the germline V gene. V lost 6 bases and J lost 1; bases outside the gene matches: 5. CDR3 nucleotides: TGTGCCAGCAGTCGAGGGGGCGAGAACACTGAAGCTTTCTTT. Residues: CASSRGGENTEAFF.

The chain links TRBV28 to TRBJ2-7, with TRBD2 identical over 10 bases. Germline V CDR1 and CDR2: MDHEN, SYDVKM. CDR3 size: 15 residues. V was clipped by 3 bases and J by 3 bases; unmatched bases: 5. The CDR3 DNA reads TGTGCCAGCAGTTTTGTAGCGGGGGGAGGCTACGAGCAGTACTTC. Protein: CASSFVAGGGYEQYF.

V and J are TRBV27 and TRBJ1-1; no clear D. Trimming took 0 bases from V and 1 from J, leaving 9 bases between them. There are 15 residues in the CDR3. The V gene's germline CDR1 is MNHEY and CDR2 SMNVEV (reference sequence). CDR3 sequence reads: CASSLSNTGNTEAFF. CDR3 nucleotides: TGTGCCAGCAGTTTATCGAACACTGGGAACACTGAAGCTTTCTTT.

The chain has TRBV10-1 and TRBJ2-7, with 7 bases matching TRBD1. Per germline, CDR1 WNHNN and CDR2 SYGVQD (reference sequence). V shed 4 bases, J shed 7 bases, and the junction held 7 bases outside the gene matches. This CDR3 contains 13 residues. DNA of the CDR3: TGCGCCAGCAGTGTCGACAGGGTTGGGGAGCAGTACTTC. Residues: CASSVDRVGEQYF.

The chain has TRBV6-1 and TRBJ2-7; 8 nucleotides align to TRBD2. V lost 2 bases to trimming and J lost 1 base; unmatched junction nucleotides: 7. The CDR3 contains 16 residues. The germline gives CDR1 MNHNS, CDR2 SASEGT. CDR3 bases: TGTGCCAGCAGTGAAATTTCCCGGGGGGGTTCCTACGAGCAGTACTTC. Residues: CASSEISRGGSYEQYF.

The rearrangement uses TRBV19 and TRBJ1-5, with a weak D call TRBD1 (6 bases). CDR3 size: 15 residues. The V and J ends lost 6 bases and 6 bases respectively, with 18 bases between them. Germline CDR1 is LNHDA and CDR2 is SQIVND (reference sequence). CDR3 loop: CASSTIRDKTQPQHF. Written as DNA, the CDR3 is TGTGCCAGTAGCACAATCCGGGACAAAACTCAGCCCCAGCATTTT.

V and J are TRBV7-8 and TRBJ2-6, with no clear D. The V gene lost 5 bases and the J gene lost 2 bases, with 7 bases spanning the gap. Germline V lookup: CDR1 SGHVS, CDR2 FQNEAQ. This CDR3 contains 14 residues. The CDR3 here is CASSPGAGANVLTF. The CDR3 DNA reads TGTGCCAGCAGCCCCGGAGCTGGGGCCAACGTCCTGACTTTC.

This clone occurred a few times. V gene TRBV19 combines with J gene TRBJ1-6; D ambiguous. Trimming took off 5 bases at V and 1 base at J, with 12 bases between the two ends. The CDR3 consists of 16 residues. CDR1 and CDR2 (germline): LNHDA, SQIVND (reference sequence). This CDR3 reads CASSVGNPSYNSPLHF. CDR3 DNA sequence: TGTGCCAGTAGTGTGGGGAACCCATCCTATAATTCACCCCTCCACTTT.

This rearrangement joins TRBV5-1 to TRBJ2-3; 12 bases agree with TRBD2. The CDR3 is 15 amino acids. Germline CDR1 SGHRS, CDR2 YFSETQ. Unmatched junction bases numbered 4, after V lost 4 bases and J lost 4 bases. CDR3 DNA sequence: TGCGCCAGCAGCCCTAGCGGGAGGGCGGCAGATACGCAGTATTTT. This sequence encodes CASSPSGRAADTQYF.

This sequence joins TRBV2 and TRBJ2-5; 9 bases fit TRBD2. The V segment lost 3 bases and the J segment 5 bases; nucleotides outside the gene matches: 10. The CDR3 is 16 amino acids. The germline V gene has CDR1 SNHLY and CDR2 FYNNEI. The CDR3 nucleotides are TGTGCCAGCAGTGATCAGGGAAGCGGGGGGAAGGAGACCCAGTACTTC. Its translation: CASSDQGSGGKETQYF.

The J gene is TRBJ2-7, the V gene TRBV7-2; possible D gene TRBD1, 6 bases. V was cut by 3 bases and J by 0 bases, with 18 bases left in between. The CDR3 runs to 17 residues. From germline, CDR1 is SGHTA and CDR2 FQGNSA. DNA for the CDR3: TGTGCCAGCAGCTTGATTGGTGCAGGGGCGACCTCCTACGAGCAGTACTTC. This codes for CASSLIGAGATSYEQYF.

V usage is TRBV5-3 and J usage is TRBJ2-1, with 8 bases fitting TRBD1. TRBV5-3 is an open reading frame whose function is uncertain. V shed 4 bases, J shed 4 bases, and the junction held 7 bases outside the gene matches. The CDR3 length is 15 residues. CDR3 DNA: TGTGCCAGAAGCCATGGACAGGGAATGTACAATGAGCAGTTCTTC. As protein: CARSHGQGMYNEQFF.